The 27 T cell receptor beta chains in this list originate from one sample, sequenced in a study of graft-versus-host responses after intestinal transplantation. Their antigens remain unidentified. Only in-frame clones appear in the TCRdb table, and some are missing; sequencing was by immunoSEQ multiplex PCR. The data contain 85,000 to 100,000 clones, around nine tenths of them singletons. Here the sequenced sample was unstimulated CD4+ T cells sorted from spleen or lymph node cells, taken before intestinal transplant. The receptors shown here come from a human donor who received an intestinal transplant.

V usage is TRBV14 and J usage is TRBJ1-4; 8 nucleotides align to TRBD1. CDR1 and CDR2 from the germline V gene are SGHDN and FVKESK. The CDR3 is 16 residues long. V was clipped by 1 base and J by 3 bases; unmatched bases: 4. The CDR3 protein is CASSQVPTGANEKLFF. The CDR3 region has the DNA TGTGCCAGCAGCCAAGTACCGACAGGGGCTAATGAAAAACTGTTTTTT.

The chain joins TRBV5-4 to TRBJ1-1; D is undetermined. Between the trimmed V and J ends, which lost 5 bases and 0 bases, there was a span of 8 bases. Germline values: CDR1 SGHNT, CDR2 YYREEE (reference sequence). This CDR3 is 13 amino acids long. In DNA, the CDR3 is TGTGCCAGCAGTATTGTCCTGAACACTGAAGCTTTCTTT. Its protein is CASSIVLNTEAFF.

The CDR3 is CASSSPGVGQYGYTF. In DNA, the CDR3 is TGTGCCAGTAGTTCACCTGGAGTAGGACAGTATGGCTACACCTTC. This chain uses TRBV19 with TRBJ1-2, with a tentative D call TRBD1 (6 bases). Germline V gives CDR1 LNHDA, CDR2 SQIVND (reference sequence). V was trimmed by 5 bases and J by 5 bases, leaving 18 bases between them. This CDR3 spans 15 amino acids.

The chain carries TRBV4-1 and TRBJ1-2, with 8 positions matching TRBD1. The CDR3 contains 17 residues. The V segment lost 4 bases and the J segment 4 bases; nucleotides outside the gene matches: 14. Germline V gene lookup returns CDR1 MGHRA and CDR2 YSYEKL. The DNA for the CDR3 is TGCGCCAGCAGCCCCAGAGAAGGACAGGGAATTGGCTATGGCTACACCTTC. It specifies CASSPREGQGIGYGYTF.

The V and J genes are TRBV11-3 and TRBJ1-1; D unclear. Trimming pared 0 bases from V and 6 bases from J, leaving 14 bases between. This CDR3 contains 15 residues. CDR1 and CDR2 (germline): SGHNT, YENEEA. The CDR3 region has the DNA TGTGCCAGCAGCTTAGATCTAACGGGGTCCCCTGAAGCTTTCTTT. It specifies CASSLDLTGSPEAFF. Variable domain in full (rest from reference TRBV11-3 and TRBJ1-1): EAGVVQSPRYKIIEKKQPVAFWCNPISGHNTLYWYLQNLGQGPELLIRYENEEAVDDSQLPKDRFSAERLKGVDSTLKIQPAELGDSAVYLCASSLDLTGSPEAFFGQGTRLTVV.

This chain connects TRBV9 to TRBJ2-3; possibly TRBD2 for D (5 bases). CDR1 SGDLS and CDR2 YYNGEE come from the germline V gene. Deletions cut 3 bases from V and 0 bases from J, with 14 bases between. The CDR3 is 16 residues long. This CDR3 is CASSGATRPSTDTQYF. Written as DNA, the CDR3 is TGTGCCAGCAGCGGGGCCACTAGACCTAGCACAGATACGCAGTATTTT.

The chain joins TRBV10-3 to TRBJ2-3, with D possibly being TRBD1 (5 bases). V was cut by 8 bases and J by 2 bases, with 11 bases left in between. This CDR3 region has 13 residues. Germline lookup yields CDR1 ENHRY and CDR2 SYGVKD. The CDR3 DNA is TGTGCCATCGGCCAGGGTCCCACAGATACGCAGTATTTT. Amino acids: CAIGQGPTDTQYF.

The chain recombines TRBV5-1 with TRBJ2-7; 10 nucleotides align to TRBD2. CDR1 SGHRS and CDR2 YFSETQ come from the germline V gene. J was trimmed by 6 bases and V by 4 bases; bases with no gene match: 10. The CDR3 is made up of 15 amino acids. The CDR3, as DNA: TGCGCCAGCAGCCTAGGACTAGCGGACGTGGTCGAGCAGTACTTC. Its translation is CASSLGLADVVEQYF.

This clone showed up just once. The V call is TRBV9, the J call TRBJ2-5, with 9 positions matching TRBD2. This CDR3 spans 15 amino acids. Per the germline V gene, CDR1 is SGDLS and CDR2 is YYNGEE. Losses at the gene ends were 0 bases for V and 5 bases for J; bases not matched to a gene: 5. CDR3 coding DNA: TGTGCCAGCAGCGTAGGTGCGGGAGGGCCTGAGACCCAGTACTTC. It is translated as CASSVGAGGPETQYF.

The table lists this clone with a few counts. V is TRBV5-6 and J is TRBJ1-2; 10 nucleotides match TRBD1. This CDR3 has 15 residues. J lost 4 bases, V lost 3 bases, and 6 bases had no gene match. The germline CDR1 and CDR2 sequences are SGHDT and YYEEEE. The CDR3 reads CASSYRDRGFYGYTF. Here the CDR3 DNA reads TGTGCCAGCAGCTACCGGGACAGGGGATTCTATGGCTACACCTTC.

The gene calls are TRBV28 and TRBJ1-4, with TRBD1 matching over 8 bases. This CDR3 has 16 amino acids. The germline V gene has CDR1 MDHEN and CDR2 SYDVKM. The V segment lost 5 bases and the J segment 5 bases; nucleotides outside the gene matches: 10. The CDR3 loop reads CASSILSGGANEKLFF. The CDR3 DNA sequence: TGTGCCAGCAGTATACTGTCAGGGGGCGCAAATGAAAAACTGTTTTTT.

This rearrangement joins TRBV15 to TRBJ2-7; D might be TRBD1 (5 bases). This CDR3 is built from 15 residues. The germline V gene has CDR1 LNHNV and CDR2 YYDKDF (reference sequence). V was shortened by 2 bases and J by 4 bases, with 15 bases between the two germline ends. The CDR3 bases are TGTGCCACCAGCAGAATTTCAGGGAATAATTACGAGCAGTACTTC. Its protein product is CATSRISGNNYEQYF.

This clone was picked up one time. This chain joins TRBV5-6 and TRBJ2-7, with D hard to call. Trimming cost V 2 bases and J 1 base, with 10 bases left between them. CDR1 SGHDT and CDR2 YYEEEE come from the germline V gene. The CDR3 is made up of 14 amino acids. This CDR3 reads CASSFLSGSYEQYF. The CDR3 nucleotides are TGTGCCAGCAGCTTCCTATCAGGTTCCTACGAGCAGTACTTC. Full variable domain (outside the CDR3, taken from reference TRBV5-6 and TRBJ2-7): DAGVTQSPTHLIKTRGQQVTLRCSPKSGHDTVSWYQQALGQGPQFIFQYYEEEERQRGNFPDRFSGHQFPNYSSELNVNALLLGDSALYLCASSFLSGSYEQYFGPGTRLTVT.

The rearrangement joins TRBV5-4 to TRBJ1-1; perhaps TRBD1 as D (6 bases). There are 15 residues in the CDR3. The germline V gene encodes CDR1 SGHNT and CDR2 YYREEE (reference sequence). V lost 0 bases and J 4 bases, leaving 13 bases between the germline ends. The CDR3, as DNA: TGTGCCAGCAGCTTGGCCGGGGGGCGAGGCACTGAAGCTTTCTTT. It yields the protein CASSLAGGRGTEAFF.

V gene TRBV18 combines with J gene TRBJ2-1; 10 positions agree with TRBD2. This CDR3 region has 17 residues. CDR1 is KGHSH, CDR2 LQKENI, per germline. J gave up 6 bases and V 0 bases, and 8 bases lay outside the gene matches. Here the CDR3 reads CASSPPLASGRGNEQFF. DNA of the CDR3: TGTGCCAGCTCACCACCCCTGGCTAGCGGGAGAGGCAATGAGCAGTTCTTC.

This chain connects TRBV9 to TRBJ1-2; 11 bases line up with TRBD1. The CDR3 has 20 residues. Germline V gives CDR1 SGDLS, CDR2 YYNGEE. V dropped 3 bases and J dropped 4; count of bases not matched to a gene: 20. CDR3 bases: TGTGCCAGCAGCGCCCCCAGGGGGACAGGGGGGACCCGGGGGTTCTATGGCTACACCTTC. Protein product: CASSAPRGTGGTRGFYGYTF.

The chain couples TRBV28 to TRBJ2-7, with 11 positions matching TRBD2. The CDR3 runs 15 residues. The V segment lost 6 bases and the J segment 1 base; nucleotides outside the gene matches: 5. Looked up from germline, CDR1 is MDHEN and CDR2 is SYDVKM. CDR3 sequence (DNA): TGTGCCAGCAGCACCGGGACTAGCGGTTCCTACGAGCAGTACTTC. This codes for CASSTGTSGSYEQYF.

The chain recombines TRBV18 with TRBJ1-3; D is undetermined. Germline assignment: CDR1 KGHSH and CDR2 LQKENI. The CDR3 is 16 residues long. V was trimmed by 2 bases and J by 4 bases, leaving 15 bases between them. Written as DNA, the CDR3 is TGTGCCAGCTCACCATACCGGGAGCAAGAAGGAAACACCATATATTTT. As protein: CASSPYREQEGNTIYF.

The V call is TRBV2, the J call TRBJ1-2; D is possibly TRBD1 (5 bases). The length of the CDR3 is 14 residues. Trimming pared 2 bases from V and 7 bases from J, leaving 14 bases between. Per the germline V gene, CDR1 is SNHLY and CDR2 is FYNNEI. The CDR3 region is CASSENGGFGGYTF. DNA for the CDR3: TGTGCCAGCAGTGAAAACGGGGGATTTGGTGGCTACACCTTC.

The rearrangement uses TRBV10-3 and TRBJ1-1, with D unclear. Trimming removed 3 bases at V and 7 bases at J, with 6 bases between. This CDR3 has 11 residues. Germline CDR1 is ENHRY and CDR2 is SYGVKD. The CDR3 DNA is TGTGCCATCAGTGACAGAAATGAAGCTTTCTTT. As protein: CAISDRNEAFF.

This chain links TRBV6-6 with TRBJ1-4; TRBD1 matches at 11 bases. The CDR3 contains 15 residues. The germline V gene encodes CDR1 MNHNY and CDR2 SVGAGI (reference sequence). V lost 6 bases to trimming and J lost 5 bases; unmatched junction nucleotides: 5. The CDR3 DNA follows: TGTGCCAGCAGACGGACAGGGGGCCGAAATGAAAAACTGTTTTTT. This translates into CASRRTGGRNEKLFF.

The chain is built from TRBV21-1 and TRBJ2-1; the D segment call TRBD2 is taken from the table without a DNA check. TRBV21-1 is shown as a pseudogene. This CDR3 spans 14 amino acids. CDR3: CASSKDRELLEQFF. In DNA form, the CDR3 reads TGTGCCAGCAGCAAAGACCGGGAGCTCCTGGAGCAGTTCTTC.

The genes are TRBV19 and TRBJ1-1, with TRBD1 as a possible D gene (5 bases). The CDR3 covers 13 residues. Germline V gene lookup returns CDR1 LNHDA and CDR2 SQIVND (reference sequence). Trimming pared 3 bases from V and 3 bases from J, leaving 8 bases between. CDR3 DNA sequence: TGTGCCAGTAGTATCGGGGGGTACACTGAAGCTTTCTTT. Translation gives CASSIGGYTEAFF.

Regarding this clone: At one end, the junction sequence differs from germline, possibly due to a read error. The CDR3 reads CASSSSGGLQTQYF. The CDR3 region has the DNA TGCGCCAGCAGCTCAAGCGGAGGCCTACAGACCCAGTACTTC. The chain employs TRBV5-4 and TRBJ2-5; a weak D match, TRBD2 (5 bases). CDR3 length: 14 amino acids. The germline CDR1 and CDR2 sequences are SGHNT and YYREEE (reference sequence).

This chain links TRBV7-9 with TRBJ1-2; maybe TRBD1 (5 bases). CDR1 and CDR2 (germline): SEHNR, FQNEAQ (reference sequence). The germline V and J ends were trimmed by 5 bases and 5 bases, with 21 bases remaining between them. This CDR3 spans 16 amino acids. This CDR3 is CASSPSNRQNTYGYTF. In DNA, the CDR3 is TGTGCCAGCAGCCCCTCTAATCGACAGAACACTTATGGCTACACCTTC.

The chain combines TRBV5-1 with TRBJ1-5; 8 positions agree with TRBD1. Germline assignment: CDR1 SGHRS and CDR2 YFSETQ. The ends lost 3 bases at V and 2 bases at J; junction bases unmatched: 1. The CDR3 has 14 amino acids. CDR3 sequence reads: CASSSGGGNQPQHF. The CDR3 region has the DNA TGCGCCAGCAGCTCAGGGGGCGGCAATCAGCCCCAGCATTTT.

This rearrangement joins TRBV28 to TRBJ1-1, with 7 bases lining up with TRBD1. CDR3 length: 14 amino acids. V was clipped by 6 bases and J by 4 bases; unmatched bases: 8. Germline CDR1 and CDR2: MDHEN and SYDVKM. CDR3 bases: TGTGCCAGCAGGCCCGACAGGGCGTCCACTGAAGCTTTCTTT. Its protein product is CASRPDRASTEAFF.